Below are 21 T cell receptor beta chains sequenced from a single sample in a study of STAT3 mutations in large granular lymphocyte leukemia. Clones were read by immunoSEQ multiplex PCR, and TCRdb kept only the in-frame ones, dropping some. The sample lists 5,000 to 7,000 clones; around half were seen once. Their recognized antigens are unknown. Whole-study results and caveats: At least one immunodominant TCR beta clonotype appeared in every T-cell large granular lymphocyte leukemia patient.

Sequences were obtained from peripheral blood mononuclear cells. The receptors originated from an older woman with T-cell large granular lymphocyte leukemia. Some clones in this sample may be carry-over from other donors' samples.

The DNA of the CDR3 is TGTGCCAGCTCCCGGGGACTAGCGACTGAGCAGTACTTC. Amino acids: CASSRGLATEQYF. The chain combines TRBV18 with TRBJ2-7; 10 nucleotides match TRBD2. Germline values: CDR1 KGHSH, CDR2 LQKENI. J lost 7 bases, V lost 6 bases, and 6 bases had no gene match. This CDR3 is 13 amino acids long.

This chain links TRBV5-1 with TRBJ2-7; TRBD1 agrees at 7 bases. The V and J ends lost 0 bases and 3 bases, in that order; junction bases with no gene match: 6. This CDR3 is 15 amino acids long. CDR1 is SGHRS and CDR2 is YFSETQ in the germline V gene. As DNA, the CDR3 is TGCGCCAGCAGCTTGGAGGGGACAGCCTTCTACGAGCAGTACTTC. Translating it yields CASSLEGTAFYEQYF.

The chain joins TRBV27 to TRBJ2-5; 8 bases match TRBD1. V lost 2 bases and J lost 5; bases outside the gene matches: 10. Germline V lookup: CDR1 MNHEY, CDR2 SMNVEV (reference sequence). This CDR3 has 16 residues. CDR3 DNA: TGTGCCAGCAGTTTAATGGCAGGGGGCTCAGGCGAGACCCAGTACTTC. It encodes CASSLMAGGSGETQYF.

V gene TRBV5-4 combines with J gene TRBJ2-7; 10 nucleotides match TRBD1. The CDR3 length is 16 residues. V dropped 1 base and J dropped 3; count of bases not matched to a gene: 7. In germline, CDR1 is SGHNT, CDR2 YYREEE (reference sequence). The CDR3 protein is CASSLWQTGGGYEQYF. The CDR3 coding sequence is TGTGCCAGCAGCTTGTGGCAGACAGGGGGCGGCTACGAGCAGTACTTC.

The table lists this clone with a few counts. This chain links TRBV7-9 with TRBJ2-1, with a weak D call TRBD2 (5 bases). The germline V gene has CDR1 SEHNR and CDR2 FQNEAQ (reference sequence). The CDR3 covers 12 residues. The V and J ends lost 4 bases and 8 bases respectively, with 9 bases between them. The CDR3 coding sequence is TGTGCCAGCAGCTCGGAGGAGGATGAGCAGTTCTTC. The encoded protein is CASSSEEDEQFF.

A single count supports this clone. V and J are TRBV5-1 and TRBJ2-3; D is unresolved. CDR1 and CDR2 (germline): SGHRS, YFSETQ. Trimming shortened V by 0 bases and J by 4 bases, and 9 bases separated the two germline ends. There are 14 residues in the CDR3. CDR3 sequence (DNA): TGCGCCAGCAGCTTGGCGGGCGAGTCAGATACGCAGTATTTT. The encoded protein is CASSLAGESDTQYF.

The genes are TRBV27 and TRBJ1-5; D is unclear. Trimming removed 0 bases from V and 7 bases from J, with 7 bases in between. The CDR3 is 13 amino acids. Per the germline V gene, CDR1 is MNHEY and CDR2 is SMNVEV (reference sequence). The CDR3 sequence: CASSLSDLQPQHF. CDR3 nucleotide sequence: TGTGCCAGCAGTTTATCGGATCTACAGCCCCAGCATTTT.

The chain employs TRBV5-4 and TRBJ2-2, with a tentative D call TRBD1 (7 bases). The CDR3 extends over 15 amino acids. The V gene's germline CDR1 is SGHNT and CDR2 YYREEE (reference sequence). V was clipped by 5 bases and J by 2 bases, with 13 bases between them. This chain's CDR3 is CASRRDSTNTGELFF. DNA of the CDR3: TGTGCCAGCAGGCGGGACAGCACAAACACCGGGGAGCTGTTTTTT.

The CDR3: CASSPQGQGREKLFF. For the CDR3, the DNA is TGTGCCAGCTCACCCCAGGGACAGGGGAGAGAAAAACTGTTTTTT. The V and J genes are TRBV18 and TRBJ1-4, with 10 bases matching TRBD1. CDR3 length: 15 residues. Germline-derived CDR1 and CDR2 are KGHSH and LQKENI. The junction had 6 bases not matched to a gene; V was cut back by 3 bases and J by 8 bases.

The sample holds a few counts of this clone. The rearrangement joins TRBV27 to TRBJ1-5, with 9 bases aligning to TRBD1. Germline trimming cut 5 bases from V and 5 bases from J; bases unmatched to any gene: 13. The CDR3 is 17 amino acids. CDR1 is MNHEY, CDR2 SMNVEV, per germline (reference sequence). The CDR3 bases are TGTGCCAGCAGTCCAATGACAGGGGGTATGAGTCATCAGCCCCAGCATTTT. Its translation is CASSPMTGGMSHQPQHF.

The chain couples TRBV29-1 to TRBJ1-2; D might be TRBD1 (5 bases). The CDR3 consists of 12 residues. V was shortened by 4 bases and J by 8 bases, with 14 bases between the two germline ends. Germline V gives CDR1 SQVTM, CDR2 ANQGSEA. CDR3 DNA sequence: TGCAGCGTTGGGGGGACCCGAAAAGGCTACACCTTC. Translating it yields CSVGGTRKGYTF.

This clone was counted between two and nine times. The rearrangement links TRBV30 to TRBJ1-4; D possibly corresponds to TRBD1 (6 bases). The V end lost 3 bases, the J end lost 4 bases, and 9 bases lay between the germline ends. The CDR3 is made up of 13 amino acids. Germline loops: CDR1 GTSNPN, CDR2 SVGIG (reference sequence). The chain's CDR3 is CAWRDSNNEKLFF. CDR3 coding DNA: TGTGCCTGGAGGGACAGTAATAATGAAAAACTGTTTTTT.

The rearrangement joins TRBV5-1 to TRBJ2-7, with 13 bases lining up with TRBD2. Germline V gives CDR1 SGHRS, CDR2 YFSETQ. The length of the CDR3 is 18 residues. V shed 4 bases, J shed 1 base, and the junction held 11 bases outside the gene matches. The CDR3 sequence: CASSGRAGTSGKSYEQYF. The CDR3 nucleotides are TGCGCCAGCAGCGGACGCGCCGGGACTAGCGGGAAGTCCTACGAGCAGTACTTC.

The genes are TRBV5-1 and TRBJ2-2; 8 bases line up with TRBD2. The germline V gene has CDR1 SGHRS and CDR2 YFSETQ. The ends lost 4 bases at V and 1 base at J; junction bases unmatched: 6. The CDR3 contains 16 residues. The DNA for the CDR3 is TGCGCCAGCAGCAGGTCTGCGGGAGGGAACACCGGGGAGCTGTTTTTT. Its translation: CASSRSAGGNTGELFF.

This clone is categorized as large. The chain recombines TRBV29-1 with TRBJ2-7; weak D call: TRBD1 (5 bases). This CDR3 is 13 amino acids long. V was pared by 7 bases and J by 1 base, with 14 bases between. Germline V gene sequence: CDR1 SQVTM, CDR2 ANQGSEA. The CDR3 sequence: CSGVGHGSYEQYF. In DNA, the CDR3 is TGCAGCGGAGTCGGACACGGATCCTACGAGCAGTACTTC.

This clone turned up a few times. The J gene is TRBJ1-2, the V gene TRBV11-3; D may be TRBD1 (6 bases). CDR1 and CDR2 (germline): SGHNT, YENEEA. The V end lost 7 bases, the J end lost 8 bases, and 14 bases lay between the germline ends. The CDR3 has 12 residues. DNA of the CDR3: TGTGCCAGCACCTTCAGGGGTGGAGGCTACACCTTC. Protein product: CASTFRGGGYTF.

This clone was counted between two and nine times. The chain carries TRBV5-1 and TRBJ1-2, with 7 bases fitting TRBD1. J was trimmed by 4 bases and V by 5 bases; bases with no gene match: 5. Germline lookup yields CDR1 SGHRS and CDR2 YFSETQ. The CDR3 is made up of 13 amino acids. The CDR3 here is CASRTGEGYGYTF. CDR3 nucleotide sequence: TGCGCCAGCAGAACAGGGGAGGGCTATGGCTACACCTTC.

The rearrangement uses TRBV30 and TRBJ1-1; the D is unclear. Trimming cost V 5 bases and J 5 bases, with 9 bases left between them. The germline V gene has CDR1 GTSNPN and CDR2 SVGIG (reference sequence). This CDR3 region has 11 residues. CDR3 sequence reads: CAWDGRTEAFF. In DNA form, the CDR3 reads TGTGCCTGGGACGGACGGACTGAAGCTTTCTTT. Drawing the rest from reference TRBV30 and TRBJ1-1, the complete variable domain is SQTIHQWPATLVQPVGSPLSLECTVEGTSNPNLYWYRQAAGRGLQLLFYSVGIGQISSEVPQNLSASRPQDRQFILSSKKLLLSDSGFYLCAWDGRTEAFFGQGTRLTVV.

The CDR3 spells CSVPDRAGHEQYF. CDR3 nucleotide sequence: TGCAGCGTCCCCGACAGGGCTGGTCACGAGCAGTACTTC. The rearrangement links TRBV29-1 to TRBJ2-7; 7 bases map to TRBD1. Trimming at V came to 6 bases and at J to 5 bases, leaving 10 bases not matched to a gene. This CDR3 is built from 13 residues. Germline CDR1 SQVTM, CDR2 ANQGSEA.

Judged by abundance, this clone is medium-sized. CDR3 sequence: CASSLEPTTTGGDEQYF. As DNA, the CDR3 is TGTGCCAGCAGCTTGGAACCGACTACGACGGGGGGGGACGAGCAGTACTTC. The gene calls are TRBV5-6 and TRBJ2-7; 8 bases align to TRBD2. The junction had 13 bases not matched to a gene; V was cut back by 0 bases and J by 5 bases. The germline CDR1 and CDR2 sequences are SGHDT and YYEEEE. This CDR3 has 17 amino acids.

This chain uses TRBV30 with TRBJ1-2; D uncertain. The germline V gene encodes CDR1 GTSNPN and CDR2 SVGIG (reference sequence). CDR3 length: 14 amino acids. Trimming removed 3 bases from V and 0 bases from J, with 11 bases in between. The CDR3 is CAWSPLGANYGYTF. CDR3 bases: TGTGCCTGGAGCCCCCTGGGAGCTAACTATGGCTACACCTTC. The full variable domain, completed using reference TRBV30 and TRBJ1-2, is SQTIHQWPATLVQPVGSPLSLECTVEGTSNPNLYWYRQAAGRGLQLLFYSVGIGQISSEVPQNLSASRPQDRQFILSSKKLLLSDSGFYLCAWSPLGANYGYTFGSGTRLTVV.